These T cell receptor beta chains were read from a single sample in a study of T cells in Graves' hyperthyroidism and ophthalmopathy. Each CDR3 protein is one row after TCRdb ran MiXCR on the multiplex PCR reads. The sample includes a few hundred thousand distinct CDR3 sequences, roughly a fifth of them seen just once. Sequenced sample: blood. All receptors derive from a man aged 50 or older with Graves' ophthalmopathy. CDR3s include the opening cysteine and the closing phenylalanine or tryptophan. D genes are given only for firm matches. The listing skips clone size in some rows; elsewhere it reads once, few, many or a size class.

>many|TRBD2|TRBV3-1|TRBJ2-1
TGTGCCAGCAGCCAAGCGGGCGGGAGTGCCTACAATGAGCAGTTCTTC
CASSQAGGSAYNEQFF
>NA|NA|TRBV6-2/TRBV6-3|TRBJ2-7
TGTGACAGCAGTTCCGATCTGGGGTACGAGCAGTACTTC
CDSSSDLGYEQYF
>NA|TRBD1|TRBV28|TRBJ2-2
TGTGCCAGCAGCTCACCGGGACAGGGTGCCGGGGAGCTGTTTTTT
CASSSPGQGAGELFF
>NA|TRBD1|TRBV30|TRBJ1-5
TGTGCCTGGACCAGGGACAGTCATAGCAATCAGCCCCAGCATTTT
CAWTRDSHSNQPQHF
>many|NA|TRBV20-1|TRBJ2-3
TGCAGTGCTAGAGTCGCGGGGCCCGGCACAGATACGCAGTATTTT
CSARVAGPGTDTQYF
>many|NA|TRBV5-1|TRBJ2-7
TGCGCCAGCAGCTTGGAAAGGGACGGATTCTACGAGCAGTACTTC
CASSLERDGFYEQYF
>few|NA|TRBV6-1|TRBJ1-5
TGTGCCAGCCTAGTTCCAGGTGGGGGGAATCAGCCCCAGCATTTT
CASLVPGGGNQPQHF
>many|TRBD1|TRBV12-3/TRBV12-4|TRBJ1-4
TGTGCCAGCAGTTTCTCGTCGGGACAGGGTCATGGAAAACTGTTTTTT
CASSFSSGQGHGKLFF
>NA|TRBD1|TRBV19|TRBJ1-1
TGTGCCAGTAGGGACCGGACAGGGGGAGGCACTGAAGCTTTCTTT
CASRDRTGGGTEAFF
>few|NA|TRBV5-1|TRBJ2-7
TGCGCCAGCAGCTTCGGACGGACCGTTGGGGACGAGCAGTACTTC
CASSFGRTVGDEQYF
>few|NA|TRBV7-9|TRBJ1-1
TGTGCCAGCAGCACACCCGACAGGAGGAGGGGAGCTTTCTTT
CASSTPDRRRGAFF
>NA|NA|TRBV4-1|TRBJ2-7
TGCGCCAGCAGCCCCGGCCTGGTGGGGACCGACGAGCAGTACTTC
CASSPGLVGTDEQYF
>many|TRBD1|TRBV6-1|TRBJ1-2
TGTGCCAGCAGTGAACTCACAGGGGCTGGAGGCTACACCTTC
CASSELTGAGGYTF
>many|NA|TRBV7-9|TRBJ2-1
TGTGCCAGCAGCCCAGCCGAGGGGATGTCCTACAATGAGCAGTTCTTC
CASSPAEGMSYNEQFF
>many|NA|TRBV5-1|TRBJ2-7
TGCGCCAGCAGCTTGGTATCAGGGGCCGCCGGCTACGAGCAGTACTTC
CASSLVSGAAGYEQYF
>many|NA|TRBV28|TRBJ1-2
TGTGCCAGCAGGCTTGTAGATTCATATGGCTACACCTTC
CASRLVDSYGYTF
>few|NA|TRBV12-3/TRBV12-4|TRBJ1-5
TGTGCCAGCAGTCATGGGGGGAATCAGCCCCAGCATTTT
CASSHGGNQPQHF
>few|NA|TRBV30|TRBJ2-7
TGTGCCTGGGGCCCCTCATTCTACGAGCAGTACTTC
CAWGPSFYEQYF
>many|TRBD2|TRBV10-3|TRBJ2-1
TGTGCCATCAGCCAGCGGGAGACGCATGAGCAGTTCTTC
CAISQRETHEQFF
>many|NA|TRBV2|TRBJ1-4
TGTGCCAGCAGTGGACAGGCATCGGGGGCAGGAGAAAAACTGTTTTTT
CASSGQASGAGEKLFF
>many|NA|TRBV7-8|TRBJ2-1
TGTGCCAGCGCGAACAATGAGCAGTTCTTC
CASANNEQFF
>NA|NA|TRBV20-1|TRBJ1-6
TGCAGTGCTAGCGTCAGGGAGAGCTCCTATAATTCACCCCTCCACTTT
CSASVRESSYNSPLHF